This TCR beta chain emerged from a study of vaccination and CD4 T cells after COVID-19. Study-wide findings and caveats: Post-vaccination, and not before, a median roughly 86% of reactive clones appeared in convalescent patients. The study examined relatively few convalescent patients and included no early post-infection timepoints.

Regarding treatment: roughly 10-day PBMC culture with coronavirus spike peptide pools or control peptides (ViraFEST assay). At both days 3 and 7, half the medium was replaced with fresh IL-2 medium. Cultured CD4+ T-cell DNA underwent Oncomine TCR Beta short-read sequencing. TCRdb fed the PCR reads into MiXCR, producing one record per CDR3 protein. The sample lists about 14,000 distinct CDR3 sequences, 30% to 35% occurring once. With regard to this clonotype: The antigen remains unidentified.

This CDR3 contains 15 residues. V shed 1 base, J shed 9 bases, and the junction held 11 bases outside the gene matches. Germline V lookup: CDR1 SGHNT, CDR2 YYREEE (reference sequence). The specimen was CD4+ T cells from blood, cultured in vitro, collected after SARS-CoV-2 vaccination. V usage is TRBV5-4 and J usage is TRBJ2-7; TRBD2 matches 9 bases. The sequence was obtained from a human donor who had recovered from COVID-19. As DNA, the CDR3 is TGTGCCAGCAGCTTGTCGGGGGCTAGCGGGATCATGCAGTACTTC. Residues: CASSLSGASGIMQYF. Based on the CDR3 plus reference TRBV5-4 and TRBJ2-7, the full variable domain is ETGVTQSPTHLIKTRGQQVTLRCSSQSGHNTVSWYQQALGQGPQFIFQYYREEENGRGNFPPRFSGLQFPNYSSELNVNALELDDSALYLCASSLSGASGIMQYFGPGTRLTVT.